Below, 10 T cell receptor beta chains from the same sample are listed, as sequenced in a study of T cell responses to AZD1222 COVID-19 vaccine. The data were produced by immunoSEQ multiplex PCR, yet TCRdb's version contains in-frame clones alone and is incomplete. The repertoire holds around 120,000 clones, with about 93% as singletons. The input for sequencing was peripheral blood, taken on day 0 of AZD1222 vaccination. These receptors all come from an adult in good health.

The CDR3 sequence is CAWNAGGPTNEKLFF. In DNA form, the CDR3 reads TGTGCCTGGAATGCAGGGGGCCCAACTAATGAAAAACTGTTTTTT. This chain uses TRBV30 with TRBJ1-4; 8 bases map to TRBD1. The CDR3 loop spans 15 amino acids. J lost 0 bases, V lost 4 bases, and 4 bases had no gene match. CDR1 is GTSNPN, CDR2 SVGIG, per germline (reference sequence).

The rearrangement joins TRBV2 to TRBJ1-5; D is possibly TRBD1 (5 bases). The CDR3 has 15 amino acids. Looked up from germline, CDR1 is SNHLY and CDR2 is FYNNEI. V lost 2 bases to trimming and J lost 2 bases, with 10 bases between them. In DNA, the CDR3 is TGTGCCAGCAGTGAATGGGGGGGTGGCAATCAGCCCCAGCATTTT. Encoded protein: CASSEWGGGNQPQHF.

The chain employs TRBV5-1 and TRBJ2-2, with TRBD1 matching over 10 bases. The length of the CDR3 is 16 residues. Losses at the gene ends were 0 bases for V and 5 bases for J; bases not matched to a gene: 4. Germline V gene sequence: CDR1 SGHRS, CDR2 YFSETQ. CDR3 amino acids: CASSLVLDRGTGELFF. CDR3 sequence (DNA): TGCGCCAGCAGCTTGGTTTTGGACAGGGGGACCGGGGAGCTGTTTTTT.

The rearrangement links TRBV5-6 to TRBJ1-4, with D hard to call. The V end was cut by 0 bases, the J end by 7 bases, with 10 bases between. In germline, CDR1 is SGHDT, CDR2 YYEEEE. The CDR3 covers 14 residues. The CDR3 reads CASSLGTRSEKLFF. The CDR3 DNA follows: TGTGCCAGCAGCTTGGGCACTCGAAGTGAAAAACTGTTTTTT.

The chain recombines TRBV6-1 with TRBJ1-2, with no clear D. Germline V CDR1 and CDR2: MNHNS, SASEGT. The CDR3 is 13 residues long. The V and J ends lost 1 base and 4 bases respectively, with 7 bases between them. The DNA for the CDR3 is TGTGCCAGCAGTGAAGAGTCCGTCTATGGCTACACCTTC. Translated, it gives CASSEESVYGYTF.

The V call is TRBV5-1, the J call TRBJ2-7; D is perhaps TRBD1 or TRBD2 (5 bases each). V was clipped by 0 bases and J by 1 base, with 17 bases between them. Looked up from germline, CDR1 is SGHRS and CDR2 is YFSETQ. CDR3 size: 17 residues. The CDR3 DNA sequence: TGCGCCAGCAGCTTGGGTTCGGGGCTCCATTCATCCTACGAGCAGTACTTC. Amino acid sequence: CASSLGSGLHSSYEQYF.

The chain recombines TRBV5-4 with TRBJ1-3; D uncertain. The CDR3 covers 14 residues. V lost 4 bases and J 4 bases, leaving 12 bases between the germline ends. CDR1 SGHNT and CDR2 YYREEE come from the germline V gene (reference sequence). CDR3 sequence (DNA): TGTGCCAGCAGCCGACCCGGGCCGGGAAACACCATATATTTT. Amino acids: CASSRPGPGNTIYF.

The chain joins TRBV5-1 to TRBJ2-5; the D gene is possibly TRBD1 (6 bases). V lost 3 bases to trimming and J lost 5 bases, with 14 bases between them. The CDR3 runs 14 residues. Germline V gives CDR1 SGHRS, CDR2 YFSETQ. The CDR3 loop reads CASSWKGERETQYF. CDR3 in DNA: TGCGCCAGCAGCTGGAAGGGGGAAAGGGAGACCCAGTACTTC.

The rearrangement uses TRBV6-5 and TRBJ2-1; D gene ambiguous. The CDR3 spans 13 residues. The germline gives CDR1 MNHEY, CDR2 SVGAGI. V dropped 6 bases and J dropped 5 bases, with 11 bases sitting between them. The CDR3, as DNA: TGTGCCAGCAGGCCTCGCCCTAACAATGAGCAGTTCTTC. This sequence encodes CASRPRPNNEQFF.

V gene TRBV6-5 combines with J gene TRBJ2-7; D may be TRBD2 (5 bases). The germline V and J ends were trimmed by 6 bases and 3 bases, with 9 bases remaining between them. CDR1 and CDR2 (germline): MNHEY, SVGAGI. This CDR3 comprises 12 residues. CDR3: CASSLAGYEQYF. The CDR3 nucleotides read TGTGCCAGCAGCCTGGCGGGCTACGAGCAGTACTTC.